The sequence of this TCR beta chain was determined in a study of cytomegalovirus exposure and HLA in healthy donors. Study-level information: Genotyping showed 75% to 90% of some 400 donors falling in the Caucasian-associated ancestry cluster.

Study-level findings and limits: Presence/absence analyses assumed roughly uniform sequencing depth across donors, which may not hold.

Trimming left V 3 bases short and J 1 base short, with 10 bases between. CDR3 size: 14 residues. CDR1 SGDLS and CDR2 YYNGEE come from the germline V gene. Notes on this clone: The target antigen is unknown.

PCR involved 60 Vbeta and 13 Jbeta primers. The table came from immunoSEQ multiplex PCR; TCRdb's copy has only in-frame clones and leaves some out. In the table there are approximately 260,000 clones, approximately 91% of which are singletons. The sequenced sample was PBMCs. The receptor was isolated from a girl aged 2 to 10 in good health and CMV-seronegative. The chain carries TRBV9 and TRBJ1-1; D may be TRBD1 (5 bases). This CDR3 is CASSAFTGNTEAFF. CDR3 DNA sequence: TGTGCCAGCAGCGCCTTTACAGGGAACACTGAAGCTTTCTTT.